This TCR beta chain was recovered during a study of regulatory T cells in long-lasting Graves disease. The time point was: persistent/refractory GD, antithyroid drugs over 5 years with positive TRAb. Making the TCR library involved RNA that had been extracted from PBMCs. This clonotype was observed at least ten times. Germline CDR1 reads ENHRY; CDR2 reads SYGVKD. The J segment lost 0 bases and the V segment lost 7 bases, leaving 2 bases of the junction unmatched. The CDR3 is 13 residues long. Relying on iRepertoire HTBI primers and Arm-PCR of CDR3 regions, the team built TCR beta libraries. TCRdb ran MiXCR on the multiplex PCR reads and lists one entry per CDR3 protein. The table has about 430,000 distinct CDR3 sequences, 21% seen once.

The chain couples TRBV10-3 to TRBJ1-1; 7 nucleotides align to TRBD1. The origin of this receptor is a female donor with Graves disease. Material: peripheral blood mononuclear cells (PBMCs), obtained when the disease was refractory, from a patient treated with antithyroid drugs. CDR3 coding DNA: TGTGCCATCACTGACAGGGTGAACACTGAAGCTTTCTTT. Residues: CAITDRVNTEAFF.